This T cell receptor beta chain was sequenced during a study of control samples from healthy donors and cancer patients (dated by TCRdb to 2020 to 2022). The receptor library was made with the immunoSEQ multiplex PCR assay. Not all clones reach the TCRdb copy of this immuneACCESS table, which keeps in-frame sequences only. Checked studies attribute under half of the gap to unresolved V genes and leave the rest unexplained. The sample records about 140,000 clones, approximately 86% of which are singletons. The biggest ten clones account for around 10% of the sample. As for this clone: Its cognate antigen has yet to be identified. Base qualities were left out, and no much larger clone turns up one base away.

The sequence derives from a woman in her 30s in good health. Sequenced: blood.

At the DNA level, the sequence is TGTGCCAGCAGTGAACTCTTGGGACAGGGGGGGGATACGCAGTATTTT. The resulting protein is CASSELLGQGGDTQYF. The chain employs TRBV11-1 and TRBJ2-3; a stretch of 11 junction bases matches TRBD1. The germline V gene (reference sequence) gives CDR1 as SGHAT and CDR2 as FQDESV. Germline trimming: 6 bases from V, 6 bases from J; junction bases outside gene matches: 11. The CDR3 starts with the cysteine, ends with the phenylalanine, and has 16 residues. CDR3 DNA only is kept here, 48 bases in frame from base 1.